This passage covers 10 T cell receptor beta chains from one sample sequenced in a study of persistence of HIV-infected CD4 T cells. Cells were stimulated with CMV-infected fibroblast lysates at around 9.1 ug/mL. Sorted nonresponding memory CD4+ T cells were CD40L-negative, CD69-negative, CD45RO-high. This was the immunoSEQ version 4 assay in survey mode. Clones were read by immunoSEQ multiplex PCR, and TCRdb kept only the in-frame ones, dropping some. The sample lists 35,000 to 45,000 clones; over 80% were seen once. These TCRs are of unknown antigen specificity. This specimen was CD4+ T cells sorted from PBMCs after roughly 18-hour stimulation, taken from a patient who received antiretroviral therapy. The receptors were sampled from an adult man with HIV who was CMV-seropositive.

The V gene is TRBV28, the J gene TRBJ2-7; D gene unclear. Germline loops: CDR1 MDHEN, CDR2 SYDVKM. Trimming removed 6 bases at V and 2 bases at J, with 14 bases between. This CDR3 has 14 residues. The CDR3 coding sequence is TGTGCCAGCAGACCCTTATGGGCAGCCTACGAGCAGTACTTC. Its translation: CASRPLWAAYEQYF.

V gene TRBV12-3 or TRBV12-4 combines with J gene TRBJ1-6; D unresolved. The CDR3 extends over 12 amino acids. V lost 6 bases and J 6 bases, leaving 6 bases between the germline ends. CDR3: CASRYSNSPLHF. CDR3 nucleotides: TGTGCCAGCAGGTACAGTAATTCACCCCTCCACTTT.

This chain uses TRBV6-1 with TRBJ1-1; D gene ambiguous. This CDR3 has 14 residues. The V end lost 0 bases, the J end lost 1 base, and 6 bases lay between the germline ends. Per the germline V gene, CDR1 is MNHNS and CDR2 is SASEGT. The CDR3 here is CASSEARANTEAFF. The CDR3 DNA reads TGTGCCAGCAGTGAAGCTAGAGCGAACACTGAAGCTTTCTTT.

CDR3 bases: TGTGCCAGCAGCCAAGACGGAAGAGGGGGCAATGAGCAGTTCTTC. Residues: CASSQDGRGGNEQFF. The V call is TRBV3-1 (or the pseudogene TRBV3-2), the J call TRBJ2-1; maybe TRBD1 (6 bases). V was pared by 0 bases and J by 6 bases, with 12 bases between. The CDR3 covers 15 residues. Germline CDR1 is LGHDT and CDR2 is YNNKEL (reference sequence).

The chain is built from TRBV20-1 and TRBJ2-7; D is uncertain. V lost 3 bases, J lost 5 bases, and 8 bases lay in between. The CDR3 is 11 amino acids. Germline CDR1 DFQATT, CDR2 SNEGSKA (reference sequence). The CDR3 sequence is CSASDRDEQYF. DNA of the CDR3: TGCAGTGCTAGTGACCGGGACGAGCAGTACTTC.

The chain recombines TRBV28 with TRBJ1-6; the D gene is possibly TRBD1 (6 bases). V gave up 5 bases and J gave up 7 bases, with 15 bases separating them. The CDR3 is made up of 15 amino acids. The V gene's germline CDR1 is MDHEN and CDR2 SYDVKM. Here the CDR3 DNA reads TGTGCCAGCAGTCGCGGACAGTTAGGAAATTCACCCCTCCACTTT. Its protein product is CASSRGQLGNSPLHF.

V gene TRBV6-5 combines with J gene TRBJ2-3; D possibly matches TRBD1 or TRBD2 (5 bases each). This CDR3 has 13 residues. CDR1 and CDR2 (germline): MNHEY, SVGAGI. V lost 6 bases and J 0 bases, leaving 7 bases between the germline ends. In nucleotides, the CDR3 is TGTGCCAGCAGGGGGGTGAGCACAGATACGCAGTATTTT. Protein product: CASRGVSTDTQYF.

This clone has a single count. J is TRBJ1-1 and V is TRBV5-1; D may be TRBD1 (5 bases). Germline-derived CDR1 and CDR2 are SGHRS and YFSETQ. Trimming took off 1 base at V and 4 bases at J, with 11 bases between the two ends. This CDR3 has 14 amino acids. This CDR3 reads CASSLTGTFTEAFF. The CDR3 DNA is TGCGCCAGCAGCTTGACCGGGACCTTCACTGAAGCTTTCTTT.

This clone was detected only a few times. V is TRBV15 and J is TRBJ2-1; TRBD1 matches at 8 bases. Germline V gives CDR1 LNHNV, CDR2 YYDKDF (reference sequence). With V trimmed by 0 bases and J by 6 bases, 4 bases remained unmatched. The CDR3 has 15 amino acids. CDR3 protein: CATSREGGQVNEQFF. In DNA, the CDR3 is TGTGCCACCAGCAGAGAGGGGGGACAGGTCAATGAGCAGTTCTTC.

The rearrangement links TRBV3-1 (or the pseudogene TRBV3-2) to TRBJ1-2; D is possibly TRBD1 (6 bases). The germline V and J ends were trimmed by 0 bases and 4 bases, with 21 bases remaining between them. The CDR3 has 18 residues. CDR1 and CDR2 from the germline V gene are LGHDT and YNNKEL (reference sequence). The CDR3 DNA reads as TGTGCCAGCAGCCAAGATAAAACCGGCAGGGGAGAGGGCTATGGCTACACCTTC. Encoded protein: CASSQDKTGRGEGYGYTF.